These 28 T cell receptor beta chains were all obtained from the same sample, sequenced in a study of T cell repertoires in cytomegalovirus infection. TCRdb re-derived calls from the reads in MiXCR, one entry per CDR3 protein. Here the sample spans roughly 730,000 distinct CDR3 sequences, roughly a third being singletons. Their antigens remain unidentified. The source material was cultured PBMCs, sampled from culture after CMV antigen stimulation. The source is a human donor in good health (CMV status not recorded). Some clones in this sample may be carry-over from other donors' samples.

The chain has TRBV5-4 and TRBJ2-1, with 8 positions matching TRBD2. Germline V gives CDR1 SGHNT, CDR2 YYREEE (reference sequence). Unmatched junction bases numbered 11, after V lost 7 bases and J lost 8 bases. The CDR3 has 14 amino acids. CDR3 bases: TGTGCCAGCCGGGGGGGGGGCCAGTCGGATGAGCAGTTCTTC. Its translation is CASRGGGQSDEQFF.

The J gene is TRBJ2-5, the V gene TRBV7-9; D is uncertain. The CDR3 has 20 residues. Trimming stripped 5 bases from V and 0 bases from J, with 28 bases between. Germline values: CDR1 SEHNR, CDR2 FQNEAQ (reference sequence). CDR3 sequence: CASSPPLAPTNPPYQETQYF. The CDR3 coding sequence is TGTGCCAGCAGCCCCCCGTTGGCTCCGACGAATCCCCCGTACCAAGAGACCCAGTACTTC.

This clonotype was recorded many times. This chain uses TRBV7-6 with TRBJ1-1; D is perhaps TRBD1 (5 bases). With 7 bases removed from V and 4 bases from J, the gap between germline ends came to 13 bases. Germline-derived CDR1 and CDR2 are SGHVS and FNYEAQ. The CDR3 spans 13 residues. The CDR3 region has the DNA TGTGCCAGCACCCGAGGCAGGGCCACTGAAGCTTTCTTT. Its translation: CASTRGRATEAFF.

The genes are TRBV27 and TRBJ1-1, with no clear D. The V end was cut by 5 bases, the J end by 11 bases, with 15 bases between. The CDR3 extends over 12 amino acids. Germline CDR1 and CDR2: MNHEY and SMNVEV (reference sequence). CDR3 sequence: CASSPNREAAFF. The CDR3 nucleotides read TGTGCCAGCAGTCCAAATCGGGAGGCGGCTTTCTTT.

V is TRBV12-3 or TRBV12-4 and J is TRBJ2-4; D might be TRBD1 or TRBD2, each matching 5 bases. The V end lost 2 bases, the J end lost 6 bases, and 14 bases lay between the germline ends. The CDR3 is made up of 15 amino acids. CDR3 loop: CASSLSGQNPNIQYF. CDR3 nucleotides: TGTGCCAGCAGTTTATCGGGGCAGAACCCAAACATTCAGTACTTC.

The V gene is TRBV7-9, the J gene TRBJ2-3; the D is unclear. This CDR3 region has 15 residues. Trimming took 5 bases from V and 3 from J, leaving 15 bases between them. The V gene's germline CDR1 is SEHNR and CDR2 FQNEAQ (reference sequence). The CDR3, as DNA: TGTGCCAGCAGCCCCGACGTGACTGGAACAGATACGCAGTATTTT. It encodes CASSPDVTGTDTQYF.

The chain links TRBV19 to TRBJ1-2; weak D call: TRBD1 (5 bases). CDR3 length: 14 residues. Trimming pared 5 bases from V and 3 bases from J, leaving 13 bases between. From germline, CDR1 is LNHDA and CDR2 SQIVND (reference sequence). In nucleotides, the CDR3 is TGTGCCAGTAGTCCCCAGGGCAGAGACTATGGCTACACCTTC. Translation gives CASSPQGRDYGYTF.

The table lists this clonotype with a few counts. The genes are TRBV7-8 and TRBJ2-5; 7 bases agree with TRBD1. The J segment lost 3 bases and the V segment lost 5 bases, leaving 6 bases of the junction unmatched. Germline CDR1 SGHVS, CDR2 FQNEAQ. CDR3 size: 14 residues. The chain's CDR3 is CASSPGDSKETQYF. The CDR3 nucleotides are TGTGCCAGCAGCCCCGGGGACAGTAAAGAGACCCAGTACTTC.

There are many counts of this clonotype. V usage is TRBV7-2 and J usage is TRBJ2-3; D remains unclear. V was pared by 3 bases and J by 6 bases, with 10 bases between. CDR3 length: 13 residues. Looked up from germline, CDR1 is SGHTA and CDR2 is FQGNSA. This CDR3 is CASSFGRSDTQYF. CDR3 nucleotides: TGTGCCAGCAGCTTCGGACGGTCTGATACGCAGTATTTT.

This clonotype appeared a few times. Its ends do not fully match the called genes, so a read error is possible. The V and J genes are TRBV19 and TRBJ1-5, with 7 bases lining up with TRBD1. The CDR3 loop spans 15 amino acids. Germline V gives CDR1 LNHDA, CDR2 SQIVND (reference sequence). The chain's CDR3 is CASRIRTTGPQPQHF. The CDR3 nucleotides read TGTGCCAGTCGTATAAGAACGACAGGGCCTCAGCCCCAGCATTTT.

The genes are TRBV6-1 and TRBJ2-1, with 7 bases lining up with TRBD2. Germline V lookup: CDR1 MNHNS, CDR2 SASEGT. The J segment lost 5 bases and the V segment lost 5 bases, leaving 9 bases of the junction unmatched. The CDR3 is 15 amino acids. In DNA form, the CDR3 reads TGTGCCAGCAGTTCTGGGACTACCTTAAACAATGAGCAGTTCTTC. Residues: CASSSGTTLNNEQFF.

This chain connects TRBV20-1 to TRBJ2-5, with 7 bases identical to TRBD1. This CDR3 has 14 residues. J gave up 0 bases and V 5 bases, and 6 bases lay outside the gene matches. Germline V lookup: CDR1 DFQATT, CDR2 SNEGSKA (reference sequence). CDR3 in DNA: TGCAGTGCTCCCCCCGGGACAGACCAAGAGACCCAGTACTTC. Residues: CSAPPGTDQETQYF.

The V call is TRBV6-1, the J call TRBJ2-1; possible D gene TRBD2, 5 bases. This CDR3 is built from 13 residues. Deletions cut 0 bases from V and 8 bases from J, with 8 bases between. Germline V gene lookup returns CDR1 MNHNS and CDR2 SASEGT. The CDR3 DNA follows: TGTGCCAGCAGTGAAGCCCCGAGGGATGAGCAGTTCTTC. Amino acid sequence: CASSEAPRDEQFF.

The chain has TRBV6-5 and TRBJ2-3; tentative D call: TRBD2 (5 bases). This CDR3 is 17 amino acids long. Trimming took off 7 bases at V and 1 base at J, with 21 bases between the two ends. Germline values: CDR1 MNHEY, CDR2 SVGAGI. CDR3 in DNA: TGTGCCAGCACCCCAAGGGTTGTAGCGCGACGCACAGATACGCAGTATTTT. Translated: CASTPRVVARRTDTQYF.

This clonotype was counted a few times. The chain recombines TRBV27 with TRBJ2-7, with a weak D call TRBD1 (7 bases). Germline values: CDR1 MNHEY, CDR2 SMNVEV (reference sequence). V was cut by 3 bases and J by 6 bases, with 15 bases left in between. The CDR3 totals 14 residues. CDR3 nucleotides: TGTGCCAGCAGTTTGGCAGGGGGGCTAAGCGAGCAGTACTTC. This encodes CASSLAGGLSEQYF.

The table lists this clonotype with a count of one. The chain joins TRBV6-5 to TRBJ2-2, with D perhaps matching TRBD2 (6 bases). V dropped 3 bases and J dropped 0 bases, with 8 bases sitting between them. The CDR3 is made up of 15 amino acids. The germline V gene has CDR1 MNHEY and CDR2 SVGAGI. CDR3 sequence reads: CASSYVAANTGELFF. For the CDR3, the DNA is TGTGCCAGCAGTTATGTAGCGGCGAACACCGGGGAGCTGTTTTTT.

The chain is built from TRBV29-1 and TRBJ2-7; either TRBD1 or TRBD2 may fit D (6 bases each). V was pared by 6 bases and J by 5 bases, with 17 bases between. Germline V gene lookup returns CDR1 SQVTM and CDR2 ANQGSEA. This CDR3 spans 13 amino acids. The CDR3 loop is CSVTGPGRNEQYF. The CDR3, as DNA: TGCAGCGTGACAGGCCCTGGGAGGAACGAGCAGTACTTC.

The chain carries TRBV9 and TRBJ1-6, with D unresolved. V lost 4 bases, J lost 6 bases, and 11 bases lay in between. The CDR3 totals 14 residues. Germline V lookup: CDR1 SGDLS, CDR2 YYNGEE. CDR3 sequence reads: CASSPTPGNSPLHF. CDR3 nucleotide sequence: TGTGCCAGCAGCCCGACCCCCGGTAATTCACCCCTCCACTTT.

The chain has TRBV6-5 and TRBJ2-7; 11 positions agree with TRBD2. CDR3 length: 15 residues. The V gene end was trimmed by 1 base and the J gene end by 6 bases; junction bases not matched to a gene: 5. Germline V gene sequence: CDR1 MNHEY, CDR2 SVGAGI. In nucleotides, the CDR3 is TGTGCCAGCAGTTACTTAGCGGGGGGGTTTCTCGAGCAGTACTTC. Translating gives CASSYLAGGFLEQYF.

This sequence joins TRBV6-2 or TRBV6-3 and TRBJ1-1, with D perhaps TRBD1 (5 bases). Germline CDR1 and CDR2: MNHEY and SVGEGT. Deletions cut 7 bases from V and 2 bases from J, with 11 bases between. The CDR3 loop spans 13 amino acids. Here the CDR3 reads CASKDSFNTEAFF. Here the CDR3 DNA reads TGTGCCAGCAAAGACAGTTTTAACACTGAAGCTTTCTTT.

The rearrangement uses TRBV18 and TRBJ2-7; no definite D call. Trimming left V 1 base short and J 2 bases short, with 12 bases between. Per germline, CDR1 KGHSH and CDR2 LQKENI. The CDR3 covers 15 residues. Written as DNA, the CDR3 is TGTGCCAGCTCACCACTAATCCAACAGACCTACGAGCAGTACTTC. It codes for CASSPLIQQTYEQYF. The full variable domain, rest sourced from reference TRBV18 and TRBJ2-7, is NAGVMQNPRHLVRRRGQEARLRCSPMKGHSHVYWYRQLPEEGLKFMVYLQKENIIDESGMPKERFSAEFPKEGPSILRIQQVVRGDSAAYFCASSPLIQQTYEQYFGPGTRLTVT.

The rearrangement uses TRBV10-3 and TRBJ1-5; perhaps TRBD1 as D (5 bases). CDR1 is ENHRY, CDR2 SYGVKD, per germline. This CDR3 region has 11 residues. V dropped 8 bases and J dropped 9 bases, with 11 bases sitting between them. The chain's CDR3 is CAIGGGGPQHF. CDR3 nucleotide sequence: TGTGCCATCGGGGGGGGAGGGCCCCAGCATTTT.

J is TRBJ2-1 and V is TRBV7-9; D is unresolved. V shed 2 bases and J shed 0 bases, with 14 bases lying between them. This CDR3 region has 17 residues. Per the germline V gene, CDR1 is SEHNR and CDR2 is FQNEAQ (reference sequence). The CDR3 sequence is CASSLPKPMSSYNEQFF. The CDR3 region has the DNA TGTGCCAGCAGCTTACCCAAACCGATGAGCTCCTACAATGAGCAGTTCTTC.

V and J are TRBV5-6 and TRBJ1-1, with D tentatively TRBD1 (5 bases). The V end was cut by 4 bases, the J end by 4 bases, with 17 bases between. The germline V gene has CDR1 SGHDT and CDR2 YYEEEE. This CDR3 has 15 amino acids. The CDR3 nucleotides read TGTGCCAGCAGCCCCCGCCGTGGGGCGGGCACTGAAGCTTTCTTT. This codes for CASSPRRGAGTEAFF.

CDR3 DNA: TGTGCCAGCTCACCACGGGCAGGCCACACTGAAGCTTTCTTT. It translates to CASSPRAGHTEAFF. The chain has TRBV18 and TRBJ1-1, with D unresolved. The CDR3 is 14 residues long. CDR1 and CDR2 from the germline V gene are KGHSH and LQKENI. V was shortened by 1 base and J by 3 bases, with 9 bases between the two germline ends.

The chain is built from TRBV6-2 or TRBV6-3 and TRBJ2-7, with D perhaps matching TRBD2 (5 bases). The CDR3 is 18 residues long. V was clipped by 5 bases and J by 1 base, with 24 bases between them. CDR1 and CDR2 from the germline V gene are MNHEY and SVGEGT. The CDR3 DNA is TGTGCCAGCAGTGAAAGACGATCTGCGGGCGGTTGGTCCTACGAGCAGTACTTC. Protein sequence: CASSERRSAGGWSYEQYF.

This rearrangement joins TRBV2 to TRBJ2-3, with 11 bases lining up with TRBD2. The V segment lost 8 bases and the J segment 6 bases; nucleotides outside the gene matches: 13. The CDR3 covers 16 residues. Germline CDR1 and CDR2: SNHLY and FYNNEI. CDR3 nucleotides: TGTGCCAGCGGTAGCGGGGGGGCCGTTTCATACGATACGCAGTATTTT. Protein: CASGSGGAVSYDTQYF.

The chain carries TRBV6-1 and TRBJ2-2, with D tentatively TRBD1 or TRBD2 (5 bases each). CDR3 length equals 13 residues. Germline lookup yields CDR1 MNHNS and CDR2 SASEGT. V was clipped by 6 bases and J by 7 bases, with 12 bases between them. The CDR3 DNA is TGTGCCAGCAGAGAGGGGAATAGCGGGGAGCTGTTTTTT. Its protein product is CASREGNSGELFF.